One and the same sample provided the 32 T cell receptor beta chains below, sequenced in a study of vaccination effects on CD4 cells after COVID-19. Produced via immunoSEQ multiplex PCR; TCRdb's table is partial and in-frame only. The data show 20,000 to 30,000 clones, roughly 76% seen once. Prior to sequencing, the ViraFEST assay stimulated PBMC with viral peptide pools, which expanded the antigen-specific CD4+ T cells. Scientists isolated CD4+ T cells after a roughly ten-day culture period ended. Prior SARS-CoV-2 infection was absent in the vaccine recipients, as shown by negative nucleocapsid antibodies. Antigens of these TCRs are unknown. The sequencing here drew on CD4+ T cells from PBMCs cultured with SARS-CoV-2 spike peptides, taken before COVID-19 vaccination. These receptors were obtained from a human donor who received a COVID-19 vaccine.

V gene TRBV6-5 combines with J gene TRBJ2-2; D is possibly TRBD2 (6 bases). This CDR3 region has 14 residues. V lost 4 bases, J lost 5 bases, and 11 bases lay in between. Germline CDR1 reads MNHEY; CDR2 reads SVGAGI. The DNA for the CDR3 is TGTGCCAGCAGTTCTGAGGCGGGGACCGGGGAGCTGTTTTTT. The encoded protein is CASSSEAGTGELFF.

The chain uses TRBV6-5 and TRBJ1-3, with 9 bases that match TRBD1. Germline assignment: CDR1 MNHEY and CDR2 SVGAGI. Trimming at V came to 5 bases and at J to 4 bases, leaving 6 bases not matched to a gene. The CDR3 covers 15 residues. The CDR3, as DNA: TGTGCCAGCAGTACACAGGGGGCTGGGGGAAACACCATATATTTT. Amino acid sequence: CASSTQGAGGNTIYF.

This clone occurred a few times. This chain connects TRBV9 to TRBJ1-3, with D hard to call. This CDR3 has 13 residues. The germline V and J ends were trimmed by 7 bases and 1 base, with 9 bases remaining between them. The germline gives CDR1 SGDLS, CDR2 YYNGEE. CDR3 residues: CASGGKSGNTIYF. DNA of the CDR3: TGTGCCAGCGGCGGGAAATCTGGAAACACCATATATTTT.

The gene calls are TRBV3-1 (or the pseudogene TRBV3-2) and TRBJ2-1, with 8 nucleotides matching TRBD2. With V trimmed by 8 bases and J by 2 bases, 8 bases remained unmatched. The CDR3 runs 15 residues. Germline CDR1 and CDR2: LGHDT and YNNKEL (reference sequence). This chain's CDR3 is CASFLAGSPYNEQFF. In DNA form, the CDR3 reads TGTGCCAGCTTCTTAGCGGGATCTCCCTACAATGAGCAGTTCTTC.

CDR3 sequence: CASASGGAQTEAFF. CDR3 bases: TGTGCCAGTGCTTCTGGGGGGGCGCAGACTGAAGCTTTCTTT. The chain employs TRBV6-5 and TRBJ1-1; possibly TRBD1 for D (6 bases). The CDR3 totals 14 residues. Germline V gives CDR1 MNHEY, CDR2 SVGAGI. V was pared by 9 bases and J by 5 bases, with 19 bases between.

The chain couples TRBV27 to TRBJ2-1; D is perhaps TRBD2 (6 bases). Germline V gene sequence: CDR1 MNHEY, CDR2 SMNVEV (reference sequence). This CDR3 has 14 amino acids. V gave up 0 bases and J gave up 7 bases, with 10 bases separating them. This chain's CDR3 is CASSLSRGSNEQFF. The CDR3 DNA reads as TGTGCCAGCAGTTTATCACGGGGGTCGAATGAGCAGTTCTTC.

The rearrangement links TRBV6-1 to TRBJ2-7; D unclear. Germline V gives CDR1 MNHNS, CDR2 SASEGT. Trimming removed 1 base at V and 2 bases at J, with 12 bases between. The length of the CDR3 is 15 residues. The CDR3 DNA sequence: TGTGCCAGCAGTGAAGGAATGTTAGTACCCTACGAGCAGTACTTC. Translated: CASSEGMLVPYEQYF.

V is TRBV19 and J is TRBJ2-5; 10 bases agree with TRBD1. This CDR3 is 14 amino acids long. V was pared by 5 bases and J by 5 bases, with 5 bases of the junction left unmatched. Germline V gene data show CDR1 as LNHDA and CDR2 as SQIVND (reference sequence). The CDR3: CASSPGTGAETQYF. In DNA form, the CDR3 reads TGTGCCAGTAGTCCCGGGACAGGGGCGGAGACCCAGTACTTC.

The chain uses TRBV18 and TRBJ1-2; the D gene is possibly TRBD1 (5 bases). Germline-derived CDR1 and CDR2 are KGHSH and LQKENI. The CDR3 runs to 12 residues. Trimming shortened V by 6 bases and J by 7 bases, and 12 bases separated the two germline ends. The CDR3 nucleotides are TGTGCCAGCTCCTACCGGGACGGTGGCTACACCTTC. It translates to CASSYRDGGYTF.

This chain links TRBV5-4 with TRBJ2-1; 8 bases are shared with TRBD1. Germline V CDR1 and CDR2: SGHNT, YYREEE (reference sequence). V was clipped by 4 bases and J by 3 bases; unmatched bases: 9. This CDR3 has 16 amino acids. The CDR3, as DNA: TGTGCCAGCAGCCGCAGCCTCGGACAGGGCTACAATGAGCAGTTCTTC. Protein: CASSRSLGQGYNEQFF.

This sequence joins TRBV2 and TRBJ1-4; D is uncertain. This CDR3 is 12 amino acids long. Trimming left V 9 bases short and J 5 bases short, with 10 bases between. Per germline, CDR1 SNHLY and CDR2 FYNNEI. Here the CDR3 reads CASLGPNEKLFF. The CDR3 DNA reads as TGTGCCAGTCTCGGACCCAATGAAAAACTGTTTTTT.

CDR3 sequence reads: CASDWNRGEQYF. In DNA, the CDR3 is TGTGCCAGCGATTGGAACCGAGGGGAGCAGTACTTC. V and J are TRBV2 and TRBJ2-7; D possibly corresponds to TRBD2 (5 bases). This CDR3 is 12 amino acids long. The germline CDR1 and CDR2 sequences are SNHLY and FYNNEI. V shed 8 bases and J shed 7 bases, with 15 bases lying between them.

The chain recombines TRBV5-4 with TRBJ2-3; 11 bases align to TRBD2. Germline V CDR1 and CDR2: SGHNT, YYREEE (reference sequence). The CDR3 consists of 15 residues. J was trimmed by 4 bases and V by 2 bases; bases with no gene match: 3. The CDR3 reads CASSFSGRAADTQYF. The CDR3 DNA reads as TGTGCCAGCAGCTTTAGCGGGAGGGCAGCAGATACGCAGTATTTT.

The chain has TRBV4-2 and TRBJ2-5; 8 bases align to TRBD2. Germline V gene sequence: CDR1 LGHNA, CDR2 YNFKEQ. The V gene end was trimmed by 2 bases and the J gene end by 0 bases; junction bases not matched to a gene: 8. This CDR3 has 17 residues. This CDR3 is CASSQSIAGTYQETQYF. CDR3 DNA: TGTGCCAGCAGCCAATCCATAGCGGGAACGTACCAAGAGACCCAGTACTTC.

This clone was seen only a few times. The genes are TRBV18 and TRBJ2-1, with TRBD2 matching 9 bases. Germline V lookup: CDR1 KGHSH, CDR2 LQKENI. The ends lost 2 bases at V and 9 bases at J; junction bases unmatched: 8. The CDR3 runs to 15 residues. CDR3 nucleotide sequence: TGTGCCAGCTCACCAAAGGCGGGGGGGTCAGGTGAGCAGTTCTTC. Its translation is CASSPKAGGSGEQFF.

The chain joins TRBV3-1 (or the pseudogene TRBV3-2) to TRBJ2-7, with D tentatively TRBD2 (6 bases). The germline V gene encodes CDR1 LGHDT and CDR2 YNNKEL (reference sequence). CDR3 length equals 14 residues. Trimming cost V 5 bases and J 2 bases, with 13 bases left between them. The CDR3 nucleotides read TGTGCCAGCAGCAACGAACTAGCAACCTACGAGCAGTACTTC. It specifies CASSNELATYEQYF.

This clone was picked up one time. The genes are TRBV2 and TRBJ2-1, with a weak D call TRBD1 (6 bases). Looked up from germline, CDR1 is SNHLY and CDR2 is FYNNEI. V lost 6 bases, J lost 6 bases, and 9 bases lay in between. CDR3 length: 12 residues. The CDR3 loop reads CASRSDSNEQFF. CDR3 nucleotides: TGTGCCAGCAGATCGGACAGCAATGAGCAGTTCTTC. The entire variable domain, with the rest obtained from reference TRBV2 and TRBJ2-1, is as follows: EPEVTQTPSHQVTQMGQEVILRCVPISNHLYFYWYRQILGQKVEFLVSFYNNEISEKSEIFDDQFSVERPDGSNFTLKIRSTKLEDSAMYFCASRSDSNEQFFGPGTRLTVL.

V is TRBV18 and J is TRBJ2-1; D is perhaps TRBD2 (6 bases). The CDR3 runs 13 residues. Trimming left V 2 bases short and J 10 bases short, with 12 bases between. From germline, CDR1 is KGHSH and CDR2 LQKENI. The DNA of the CDR3 is TGTGCCAGCTCACCAGGACGGGACTTAGAGCAGTTCTTC. It translates to CASSPGRDLEQFF.

The J gene is TRBJ2-5, the V gene TRBV4-1; TRBD1 matches 10 bases. V lost 0 bases, J lost 1 base, and 5 bases stayed unmatched. The CDR3 runs 17 residues. CDR1 is MGHRA and CDR2 is YSYEKL in the germline V gene. CDR3 in DNA: TGCGCCAGCAGCCAAGAGACAGGGGGCCCATCCCAAGAGACCCAGTACTTC. Amino acids: CASSQETGGPSQETQYF.

The chain carries TRBV3-1 (or the pseudogene TRBV3-2) and TRBJ1-5, with unresolved D. Looked up from germline, CDR1 is LGHDT and CDR2 is YNNKEL (reference sequence). This CDR3 is built from 14 residues. V was trimmed by 0 bases and J by 4 bases, leaving 7 bases between them. The CDR3 loop is CASSQDHSNQPQHF. Written as DNA, the CDR3 is TGTGCCAGCAGCCAAGATCACAGTAATCAGCCCCAGCATTTT.

This sequence joins TRBV6-5 and TRBJ2-5, with D perhaps matching TRBD1 (6 bases). This CDR3 comprises 13 residues. Trimming took 7 bases from V and 5 from J, leaving 14 bases between them. Per the germline V gene, CDR1 is MNHEY and CDR2 is SVGAGI. CDR3 protein: CASTAGARETQYF. CDR3 DNA sequence: TGTGCCAGCACGGCAGGGGCTAGGGAGACCCAGTACTTC.

The table lists this clone with a few counts. The CDR3 reads CASSSGQLLSEAFF. In DNA, the CDR3 is TGCGCCAGCAGCTCGGGACAGCTGTTATCTGAAGCTTTCTTT. This sequence joins TRBV5-1 and TRBJ1-1, with 7 bases fitting TRBD1. The CDR3 totals 14 residues. The junction had 8 bases not matched to a gene; V was cut back by 3 bases and J by 6 bases. Per germline, CDR1 SGHRS and CDR2 YFSETQ.

This rearrangement joins TRBV27 to TRBJ2-7; no firm D call. V dropped 4 bases and J dropped 7 bases, with 8 bases sitting between them. Per germline, CDR1 MNHEY and CDR2 SMNVEV (reference sequence). The CDR3 is 11 residues long. Here the CDR3 DNA reads TGTGCCAGCAGTTCCAGAAGGGAGCAGTACTTC. Translation: CASSSRREQYF.

The chain uses TRBV29-1 and TRBJ1-1; TRBD1 aligns across 7 bases. With 5 bases clipped from V and 5 bases from J, the junction kept 5 bases outside the gene matches. The length of the CDR3 is 12 residues. Per the germline V gene, CDR1 is SQVTM and CDR2 is ANQGSEA. The CDR3 bases are TGCAGCGTTCAACAGGGGTTTACTGAAGCTTTCTTT. It translates to CSVQQGFTEAFF.

The chain joins TRBV5-4 to TRBJ1-1, with TRBD1 matching over 7 bases. CDR3 length: 13 amino acids. Germline values: CDR1 SGHNT, CDR2 YYREEE (reference sequence). The J segment lost 1 base and the V segment lost 4 bases, leaving 1 base of the junction unmatched. The CDR3 DNA reads as TGTGCCAGCAGCGGGGACAGGAACACTGAAGCTTTCTTT. The encoded protein is CASSGDRNTEAFF.

V usage is TRBV11-1 and J usage is TRBJ2-7; 8 nucleotides agree with TRBD1. Trimming at V came to 3 bases and at J to 0 bases, leaving 4 bases not matched to a gene. Germline lookup yields CDR1 SGHAT and CDR2 FQDESV (reference sequence). This CDR3 contains 15 residues. The CDR3 coding sequence is TGTGCCAGCAGCTTCCGGGACAGGAGCTCCTACGAGCAGTACTTC. It translates to CASSFRDRSSYEQYF.

Only a few counts were recorded for this clone. J is TRBJ2-7 and V is TRBV6-4, with D perhaps TRBD1 (6 bases). The CDR3 consists of 14 residues. Between the trimmed V and J ends, which lost 11 bases and 2 bases, there was a span of 19 bases. The germline V gene has CDR1 MRHNA and CDR2 SNTAGT. The CDR3 loop reads CAVPLLDRTYEQYF. As DNA, the CDR3 is TGTGCCGTCCCACTATTAGACAGGACCTACGAGCAGTACTTC.

J is TRBJ1-2 and V is TRBV5-4; no firm D call. CDR3 length: 15 amino acids. V lost 4 bases and J lost 2, with 15 bases in between. Germline CDR1 SGHNT, CDR2 YYREEE (reference sequence). The CDR3 DNA reads TGTGCCAGCAGCCTCGACTTGGCCTCCAACTATGGCTACACCTTC. It specifies CASSLDLASNYGYTF.

This clone was detected only once. The V and J genes are TRBV6-5 and TRBJ2-1; the match to TRBD2 covers 15 bases. Germline V gene lookup returns CDR1 MNHEY and CDR2 SVGAGI. Trimming took 7 bases from V and 7 from J; bases not matched to a gene: 5. CDR3 length equals 15 residues. CDR3 DNA sequence: TGTGCCAGCACGAGGACTAGCGGGAGGGGTAATGAGCAGTTCTTC. As protein: CASTRTSGRGNEQFF.

The chain employs TRBV5-1 and TRBJ2-3, with 13 bases fitting TRBD2. This CDR3 spans 16 amino acids. The V gene end was trimmed by 2 bases and the J gene end by 3 bases; junction bases not matched to a gene: 3. The germline V gene encodes CDR1 SGHRS and CDR2 YFSETQ. The CDR3 loop reads CASSFRLAGGTDTQYF. CDR3 nucleotide sequence: TGCGCCAGCAGCTTTCGACTAGCGGGAGGTACAGATACGCAGTATTTT.

The chain uses TRBV3-1 (or the pseudogene TRBV3-2) and TRBJ2-5; D is perhaps TRBD1 (5 bases). Germline values: CDR1 LGHDT, CDR2 YNNKEL (reference sequence). This CDR3 spans 17 amino acids. Trimming took off 3 bases at V and 4 bases at J, with 21 bases between the two ends. CDR3 coding DNA: TGTGCCAGCAGCCACCGTAGGCGTACAGGCGAACGAGAGACCCAGTACTTC. Protein: CASSHRRRTGERETQYF.

This clone was seen only once. The chain employs TRBV29-1 and TRBJ1-5; the D is unclear. The CDR3 sequence is 15 residues long. Germline values: CDR1 SQVTM, CDR2 ANQGSEA. The V end was cut by 4 bases, the J end by 0 bases, with 13 bases between. CDR3 bases: TGCAGCGTTGCTATCGGGTCAGTTAGCAATCAGCCCCAGCATTTT. Protein sequence: CSVAIGSVSNQPQHF.